This TCR beta chain stems from a study of blood T cell repertoires in COVID-19. The overall study: The United States, Italy and Spain were the sources of the acute and convalescent COVID-19 samples. The cDNA or gDNA used as material had been derived from T cells, B-cell-depleted T cells, or PBMCs.

Original analysis: By means of reference gene primer amplification, nucleated cell counts were estimated. Using immunoSEQ multiplex PCR, the repertoire was profiled, and TCRdb retains in-frame clones only, with some absent. The DNA gave D and trimming, while V, J and clone size come from that table. Among approximately 150,000 clones, roughly 89% were seen once, and the ten largest hold 5%. Material: peripheral blood. This clonotype was sampled from a human donor in a cohort sampled during active COVID-19.

The DNA for the CDR3 is TGTGCCAGTAGCCCCTGGCCGGGGGGCTACACCTTC. Amino acids: CASSPWPGGYTF. The V gene is TRBV19, the J gene TRBJ1-2, with D unclear. This CDR3 spans 12 amino acids. Germline CDR1 reads LNHDA; CDR2 reads SQIVND (reference sequence). V was trimmed by 6 bases and J by 8 bases, leaving 13 bases between them.